These T cell receptor beta chains were read from a single sample in a study of shared clonotypes between healthy human individuals. The assay was immunoSEQ multiplex PCR, and TCRdb's table has in-frame clones only and misses some. The sample carries 2 million to 3 million clones, 93% recorded once. Input material: naive CD4+ T cells from PBMCs. These receptors all stem from a man in his late teens or twenties in good health. Some clones in this sample may be carry-over from other donors' samples. Each CDR3 is given with its conserved first and last residue. D genes are given only for firm matches.

J gene,D gene,CDR3 length,V gene,CDR3 DNA,CDR3 protein
TRBJ1-1,NA,13,TRBV7-2,TGTGCCAGCAGCATAGTGCAGGGGTCTGAAGCTTTCTTT,CASSIVQGSEAFF
TRBJ2-2,NA,13,TRBV28,TGTGCCAGCAGGTTTCTTGGCACCGGGGAGCTGTTTTTT,CASRFLGTGELFF
TRBJ2-4,NA,15,TRBV5-6,TGTGCCAGCAGCTTAAGACAGTTAGCCAAAAACATTCAGTACTTC,CASSLRQLAKNIQYF
TRBJ1-5,NA,15,TRBV27,TGTGCCAGCAGTTTCCTCGGGGGAGCAGGTCAGCCCCAGCATTTT,CASSFLGGAGQPQHF
TRBJ2-2,TRBD1,15,TRBV6-5,TGTGCCAGCAGCCCGACAGGGGGTGACACCGGGGAGCTGTTTTTT,CASSPTGGDTGELFF
TRBJ2-1,NA,10,TRBV6-4,TGTGCCACCGAACACGAAGGGCAGTTCTTC,CATEHEGQFF
TRBJ2-1,NA,16,TRBV4-2,TGTGCCAGCAGCCAAGATCATCGGGGGTCCTACAATGAGCAGTTCTTC,CASSQDHRGSYNEQFF
TRBJ1-5,NA,14,TRBV2,TGTGCCAGCAGTGAAGAGGGACAAGGCCAGCCCCAGCATTTT,CASSEEGQGQPQHF
TRBJ1-3,TRBD1,15,TRBV5-4,TGTGCCAGCAGACAGGACAGGGAGTCTGGAAACACCATATATTTT,CASRQDRESGNTIYF
TRBJ2-3,NA,17,TRBV5-1,TGCGCCAGCAGCCTGGTTTCCGGGACCATCCCGGGGGATACGCAGTATTTT,CASSLVSGTIPGDTQYF
TRBJ2-6,NA,16,TRBV6-1,TGTGCCAGCAGTGTCGGCACCAGCTCTGGGGCCAACGTCCTGACTTTC,CASSVGTSSGANVLTF